The rows below give T cell receptor beta chains drawn from one sample of a study of shared clonotypes between healthy human individuals. TCRdb's table, derived via immunoSEQ multiplex PCR, lists solely in-frame clones and lacks some. The data contain about 2.1 million clones, 90% to 95% of them singletons. Sequencing was carried out using naive CD8+ T cells from PBMCs. Every receptor here comes from a man aged 18 to 29 in good health. Some clones in this sample may be carry-over from other donors' samples. Each CDR3 is given with its conserved first and last residue. The order of the fields is clone size, D gene, J gene, V gene, CDR3 protein, CDR3 DNA. D genes are given only for firm matches. Size is stated for part of the rows, as once, few or many counts, or as a class when the clone is expanded.

-,-,TRBJ1-4,TRBV7-9,CASSLAVGNEKLFF,TGTGCCAGCAGCTTAGCTGTGGGTAATGAAAAACTGTTTTTT
-,-,TRBJ2-7,TRBV14,CASSQAPLSYEQYF,TGTGCCAGCAGCCAAGCCCCGCTCTCCTACGAGCAGTACTTC
once,TRBD1,TRBJ1-2,TRBV7-2,CASSDRTGLQGYTF,TGTGCCAGCAGCGATCGGACAGGGCTGCAAGGCTACACCTTC
-,TRBD1,TRBJ2-7,TRBV4-3,CASSQNRGLSYEQYF,TGCGCCAGCAGCCAAAACAGGGGTCTATCCTACGAGCAGTACTTC
-,-,TRBJ1-3,TRBV6-1,CASSEGGLGGHSGNTIYF,TGTGCCAGCAGTGAAGGCGGTTTGGGGGGACACTCTGGAAACACCATATATTTT
-,TRBD2,TRBJ2-5,TRBV7-9,CASSSAGTSGTAYQETQYF,TGTGCCAGCAGCAGCGCCGGGACTAGCGGGACGGCCTACCAAGAGACCCAGTACTTC
-,-,TRBJ2-7,TRBV4-3,CASSPFRTAFEQYF,TGCGCCAGCAGTCCTTTCCGTACGGCCTTCGAGCAGTACTTC
-,TRBD1,TRBJ1-2,TRBV13,CASSSRGQAAGYTF,TGTGCCAGCAGCTCAAGGGGACAGGCGGCTGGCTACACCTTC
-,-,TRBJ1-3,TRBV4-1,CASSQVAGDVGNTIYF,TGCGCCAGCAGCCAAGTTGCGGGAGACGTGGGAAACACCATATATTTT
-,TRBD1,TRBJ1-1,TRBV9,CASSVEGTTGELSEAFF,TGTGCCAGCAGCGTAGAGGGAACCACAGGGGAGCTGTCTGAAGCTTTCTTT
-,-,TRBJ2-2,TRBV27,CASRGGGLIGGELFF,TGTGCCAGCAGAGGGGGAGGCTTGATTGGCGGGGAGCTGTTTTTT
few,-,TRBJ2-7,TRBV10-1,CASSEAELPYEQYF,TGCGCCAGCAGTGAAGCGGAACTCCCCTACGAGCAGTACTTC
-,TRBD2,TRBJ2-7,TRBV27,CASSLGLAGGPGEQYF,TGTGCCAGCAGTCTCGGACTAGCGGGAGGGCCGGGCGAGCAGTACTTC
-,-,TRBJ2-3,TRBV2,CAIRAATVDTQYF,TGTGCCATAAGGGCAGCAACTGTGGATACGCAGTATTTT
-,-,TRBJ1-4,TRBV28,CASPRPYNEKLFF,TGTGCCAGCCCCAGACCCTATAATGAAAAACTGTTTTTT
-,-,TRBJ1-1,TRBV28,CASNDFLPRSEAFF,TGTGCCAGCAACGATTTCCTCCCCAGGAGTGAAGCTTTCTTT
-,-,TRBJ1-5,TRBV10-3,CAISEFSGNQPQHF,TGTGCCATCAGTGAATTTTCAGGGAATCAGCCCCAGCATTTT
-,-,TRBJ2-7,TRBV19,CATQQGSEQYF,TGTGCCACCCAACAGGGATCCGAGCAGTACTTC
once,TRBD1,TRBJ1-1,TRBV19,CASSLDRGSIGYTEAFF,TGTGCCAGTAGCCTGGACAGGGGGAGTATTGGGTACACTGAAGCTTTCTTT
-,-,TRBJ2-3,TRBV4-1,CASSLAPGGLTDTQYF,TGCGCCAGCAGCCTTGCCCCCGGGGGGCTCACAGATACGCAGTATTTT
-,-,TRBJ1-2,TRBV5-4,CASSPPPDRPYGYTF,TGTGCCAGCAGCCCCCCCCCTGACAGACCCTATGGCTACACCTTC
-,TRBD1,TRBJ1-5,TRBV28,CASSFQTGAGQPQHF,TGTGCCAGCAGTTTCCAGACAGGGGCGGGTCAGCCCCAGCATTTT
-,-,TRBJ2-1,TRBV2,CASSQTGPRSYNEQFF,TGTGCCAGCTCCCAAACAGGACCCCGCTCCTACAATGAGCAGTTCTTC
-,-,TRBJ1-5,TRBV6-1,CASSEPDRLKPQHF,TGTGCCAGCAGTGAACCGGACCGACTAAAGCCCCAGCATTTT
once,-,TRBJ1-1,TRBV6-1,CASRSGRGITEAFF,TGTGCCAGCAGATCAGGGAGGGGTATCACTGAAGCTTTCTTT
-,-,TRBJ2-4,TRBV6-1,CASNPRRGKNIQYF,TGTGCCAGCAACCCCCGCCGGGGCAAAAACATTCAGTACTTC
once,-,TRBJ1-3,TRBV5-6,CASSLSGDRTHSGNTIYF,TGTGCCAGCAGCTTGAGCGGAGACAGGACGCACTCTGGAAACACCATATATTTT
-,-,TRBJ2-7,TRBV28,CAALRGDEQYF,TGTGCCGCCCTGAGGGGAGACGAGCAGTACTTC
-,-,TRBJ1-1,TRBV4-1,CASSQGRGNTEAFF,TGCGCCAGCAGCCAGGGGAGGGGGAACACTGAAGCTTTCTTT
-,-,TRBJ2-5,TRBV7-8,CASSLGGDRPWETQYF,TGTGCCAGCAGCTTGGGGGGGGACAGGCCCTGGGAGACCCAGTACTTC
-,TRBD1,TRBJ1-1,TRBV19,CASSTIWDSKNTEAFF,TGTGCCAGTAGTACCATATGGGACAGTAAGAACACTGAAGCTTTCTTT